Listed below are T cell receptor beta chains from one sample, sequenced in a study of beta chain features in type 1 diabetes. The protocol was immunoSEQ multiplex PCR, while the TCRdb copy is restricted to in-frame clones and leaves out a portion. The sample lists 100,000 to 150,000 clones; 15% to 20% were seen once. Sequenced input: central memory CD4+ T cells from blood. Every receptor here comes from a man aged 18 to 35 with type 1 diabetes. Each CDR3 is given with its conserved first and last residue. The order of the fields is clone size, D gene, J gene, V gene, CDR3 protein, CDR3 DNA. A D gene is named only where the DNA matches it firmly. Not every row has a clone size; where given, it reads once, few, many or a size class.

size: NA
D: NA
J: TRBJ2-5
V: TRBV19
CDR3: CASSPEGGTQYF
DNA: TGTGCCAGTAGCCCAGAGGGTGGGACCCAGTACTTC

size: few
D: TRBD2
J: TRBJ2-3
V: TRBV10-3
CDR3: CAIRNSGGITDTQYF
DNA: TGTGCCATCCGAAATAGCGGGGGGATTACAGATACGCAGTATTTT

size: few
D: NA
J: TRBJ2-1
V: TRBV21-1
CDR3: CASSTKGPTGEGYTYNEQFF
DNA: TGTGCCAGCAGCACAAAAGGGCCCACCGGGGAGGGGTACACCTACAATGAGCAGTTCTTC

size: many
D: NA
J: TRBJ2-7
V: TRBV29-1
CDR3: CSVAWLESSYEQYF
DNA: TGCAGCGTGGCCTGGTTGGAGAGCTCCTACGAGCAGTACTTC

size: few
D: NA
J: TRBJ2-7
V: TRBV30
CDR3: CAWSLGLRDEQYF
DNA: TGTGCCTGGAGCCTGGGATTGCGCGACGAGCAGTACTTC

size: NA
D: TRBD1
J: TRBJ2-1
V: TRBV7-2
CDR3: CASSSIGTGTGSNEQFF
DNA: TGTGCCAGCAGCTCCATCGGGACCGGGACAGGGTCCAATGAGCAGTTCTTC

size: few
D: NA
J: TRBJ2-1
V: TRBV29-1
CDR3: CSVRGLRPQFF
DNA: TGCAGCGTCAGGGGACTGAGACCGCAGTTCTTC

size: few
D: TRBD1
J: TRBJ2-7
V: TRBV6-5
CDR3: CASSHEQGAYEQYF
DNA: TGTGCCAGCAGCCACGAACAGGGGGCCTACGAGCAGTACTTC

size: few
D: NA
J: TRBJ2-7
V: TRBV6-6
CDR3: CASSTQGSQYF
DNA: TGTGCCAGCAGTACCCAGGGGTCGCAGTACTTC

size: NA
D: NA
J: TRBJ1-1
V: TRBV2
CDR3: CASSEEGGYPEAFF
DNA: TGTGCCAGCAGTGAAGAGGGTGGGTACCCTGAAGCTTTCTTT

size: NA
D: NA
J: TRBJ2-5
V: TRBV6-6
CDR3: CASGPGQETQYF
DNA: TGTGCCAGCGGGCCGGGACAAGAGACCCAGTACTTC

size: many
D: NA
J: TRBJ2-1
V: TRBV19
CDR3: CASISPTEGGEQFF
DNA: TGTGCCAGTATATCCCCGACTGAGGGGGGGGAGCAGTTCTTC

size: few
D: NA
J: TRBJ1-2
V: TRBV29-1
CDR3: CSVELTPPNYGYTF
DNA: TGCAGCGTTGAACTTACGCCACCCAACTATGGCTACACCTTC

size: NA
D: TRBD1
J: TRBJ1-2
V: TRBV27
CDR3: CASSATIGQGDYGYTF
DNA: TGTGCCAGCAGTGCCACCATCGGACAGGGTGACTATGGCTACACCTTC

size: NA
D: NA
J: TRBJ2-7
V: TRBV5-1
CDR3: CASRLGPYTYEQYF
DNA: TGCGCCAGCAGACTCGGACCGTACACCTACGAGCAGTACTTC

size: few
D: TRBD1
J: TRBJ1-2
V: TRBV6-5
CDR3: CASLGQGNGYTF
DNA: TGTGCCAGCCTCGGACAGGGGAATGGCTACACCTTC

size: NA
D: NA
J: TRBJ2-3
V: TRBV7-2
CDR3: CASQLRPGWDTQYF
DNA: TGTGCCTCCCAGCTTAGGCCGGGTTGGGATACGCAGTATTTT

size: few
D: NA
J: TRBJ2-2
V: TRBV2
CDR3: CASSENGQFTGELFF
DNA: TGTGCCAGCAGTGAGAATGGGCAGTTCACCGGGGAGCTGTTTTTT

size: few
D: NA
J: TRBJ1-1
V: TRBV9
CDR3: CASSVSFTGSEAFF
DNA: TGTGCCAGCAGCGTATCCTTCACGGGGTCTGAAGCTTTCTTT

size: many
D: NA
J: TRBJ2-1
V: TRBV10-3
CDR3: CAISVGVGTQHNEQFF
DNA: TGTGCCATCAGTGTTGGGGTGGGGACACAACACAATGAGCAGTTCTTC

size: NA
D: NA
J: TRBJ2-7
V: TRBV7-3
CDR3: CASSPGSAQIYEQYF
DNA: TGTGCCAGCAGCCCTGGGTCTGCACAGATCTACGAGCAGTACTTC

size: NA
D: TRBD1
J: TRBJ2-6
V: TRBV30
CDR3: CALSGQGAGANVLTF
DNA: TGTGCCCTATCGGGACAGGGGGCTGGGGCCAACGTCCTGACTTTC

size: NA
D: NA
J: TRBJ2-4
V: TRBV7-2
CDR3: CASSHDPNGIQYF
DNA: TGTGCCAGCAGCCACGACCCCAACGGCATTCAGTACTTC

size: NA
D: NA
J: TRBJ2-7
V: TRBV30
CDR3: CAWSRSYEQYF
DNA: TGTGCCTGGAGTAGGTCCTACGAGCAGTACTTC

size: NA
D: NA
J: TRBJ2-1
V: TRBV27
CDR3: CASSQSLNEQFF
DNA: TGTGCCAGCAGCCAATCCCTTAATGAGCAGTTCTTC

size: NA
D: NA
J: TRBJ1-5
V: TRBV21-1
CDR3: CASSKGRQGHQPQHF
DNA: TGTGCCAGCAGCAAAGGAAGGCAGGGACACCAGCCCCAGCATTTT

size: few
D: TRBD1
J: TRBJ2-7
V: TRBV5-4
CDR3: CASSRQGSDEQYF
DNA: TGTGCCAGCAGCCGACAGGGTTCTGACGAGCAGTACTTC

size: NA
D: NA
J: TRBJ1-6
V: TRBV2
CDR3: CASSVGENSPLHF
DNA: TGTGCCAGCAGTGTAGGGGAAAATTCACCCCTCCACTTT

size: few
D: NA
J: TRBJ2-4
V: TRBV2
CDR3: CASSPEGGIQYF
DNA: TGTGCCAGCAGCCCCGAGGGGGGGATTCAGTACTTC

size: NA
D: NA
J: TRBJ2-1
V: TRBV5-6
CDR3: CASSLGEHNEQFF
DNA: TGTGCCAGCAGCTTAGGAGAGCACAATGAGCAGTTCTTC

size: many
D: TRBD2
J: TRBJ2-3
V: TRBV7-9
CDR3: CASSFRTSGSTDTQYF
DNA: TGTGCCAGCAGCTTTAGGACTAGCGGGAGCACAGATACGCAGTATTTT

size: NA
D: TRBD1
J: TRBJ2-5
V: TRBV11-3
CDR3: CASSHLRGRTQGTQYF
DNA: TGTGCCAGCAGCCACCTCAGGGGGCGCACCCAAGGGACCCAGTACTTC

size: NA
D: TRBD1
J: TRBJ2-5
V: TRBV5-1
CDR3: CASSLNPWTGHSFGETQYF
DNA: TGCGCCAGCAGCCTAAATCCTTGGACAGGGCATTCGTTTGGAGAGACCCAGTACTTC

size: NA
D: NA
J: TRBJ2-2
V: TRBV5-4
CDR3: CASSPARTVSTGELFF
DNA: TGTGCCAGCAGCCCAGCCCGGACAGTATCCACCGGGGAGCTGTTTTTT

size: few
D: TRBD2
J: TRBJ2-5
V: TRBV28
CDR3: CASSRGGEETQYF
DNA: TGTGCCAGCAGCCGCGGGGGGGAAGAGACCCAGTACTTC

size: few
D: NA
J: TRBJ2-3
V: TRBV2
CDR3: CASSEGGHTDTQYF
DNA: TGTGCCAGCAGTGAAGGAGGGCACACAGATACGCAGTATTTT

size: few
D: NA
J: TRBJ2-7
V: TRBV27
CDR3: CASSLGLRGYEQYF
DNA: TGTGCCAGCAGTTTAGGCCTCCGCGGGTACGAGCAGTACTTC

size: NA
D: NA
J: TRBJ2-3
V: TRBV7-8
CDR3: CASSYRYIGVTDTQYF
DNA: TGTGCCAGCAGCTATCGTTACATCGGGGTCACAGATACGCAGTATTTT

size: few
D: NA
J: TRBJ1-4
V: TRBV29-1
CDR3: CSAYYGNEKLFF
DNA: TGCAGCGCGTACTACGGGAATGAAAAACTGTTTTTT

size: many
D: NA
J: TRBJ1-1
V: TRBV5-1
CDR3: CASSFGGNAEAFF
DNA: TGCGCCAGCAGCTTTGGGGGTAACGCTGAAGCTTTCTTT

size: NA
D: TRBD2
J: TRBJ2-1
V: TRBV7-9
CDR3: CASRRTGASGRNEQFF
DNA: TGTGCCAGCAGACGTACCGGTGCTAGCGGTAGGAATGAGCAGTTCTTC

size: NA
D: TRBD1
J: TRBJ1-2
V: TRBV30
CDR3: CAWRGQGAPAGYTF
DNA: TGTGCCTGGAGGGGACAGGGGGCGCCTGCTGGCTACACCTTC

size: NA
D: NA
J: TRBJ2-2
V: TRBV30
CDR3: CAWSVQGTTGELFF
DNA: TGTGCCTGGAGTGTACAAGGCACTACCGGGGAGCTGTTTTTT

size: many
D: TRBD1
J: TRBJ2-2
V: TRBV7-2
CDR3: CASSSQGSRTGELFF
DNA: TGTGCCAGCAGCTCACAGGGGTCGCGCACCGGGGAGCTGTTTTTT

size: few
D: NA
J: TRBJ2-3
V: TRBV30
CDR3: CAWSMSYTQYF
DNA: TGTGCCTGGAGCATGAGTTATACGCAGTATTTT

size: NA
D: NA
J: TRBJ1-1
V: TRBV7-6
CDR3: CASSLEGRGVNTEAFF
DNA: TGTGCCAGCAGCTTAGAAGGCAGGGGCGTGAACACTGAAGCTTTCTTT

size: NA
D: NA
J: TRBJ1-5
V: TRBV30
CDR3: CAWNGMGINQPQHF
DNA: TGTGCCTGGAACGGGATGGGGATCAATCAGCCCCAGCATTTT

size: NA
D: NA
J: TRBJ2-3
V: TRBV9
CDR3: CASKPGGQRTDTQYF
DNA: TGTGCCTCAAAACCGGGGGGCCAACGCACAGATACGCAGTATTTT

size: NA
D: NA
J: TRBJ2-1
V: TRBV11-2
CDR3: CASRPLNEQFF
DNA: TGTGCCAGCAGACCACTCAATGAGCAGTTCTTC

size: NA
D: NA
J: TRBJ2-2
V: TRBV4-3
CDR3: CASSQEGGGELFF
DNA: TGCGCCAGCAGCCAAGAAGGTGGCGGGGAGCTGTTTTTT

size: many
D: NA
J: TRBJ1-2
V: TRBV2
CDR3: CASSGTRYGYTF
DNA: TGTGCCAGCAGTGGGACCCGCTATGGCTACACCTTC

size: few
D: TRBD1
J: TRBJ2-5
V: TRBV30
CDR3: CAWARQGRQTQYF
DNA: TGTGCCTGGGCGCGACAGGGACGGCAGACCCAGTACTTC

size: NA
D: TRBD2
J: TRBJ2-2
V: TRBV2
CDR3: CASTPRASGSNTGELFF
DNA: TGTGCCAGCACGCCCCGAGCTAGCGGGAGCAACACCGGGGAGCTGTTTTTT

size: NA
D: NA
J: TRBJ1-1
V: TRBV4-2
CDR3: CASSQVGSETGPAFF
DNA: TGTGCCAGCAGCCAAGTAGGGTCAGAGACCGGCCCTGCTTTCTTT

size: NA
D: NA
J: TRBJ2-7
V: TRBV20-1
CDR3: CSASTQEQYF
DNA: TGCAGTGCTAGCACGCAAGAGCAGTACTTC

size: NA
D: NA
J: TRBJ2-1
V: TRBV30
CDR3: CAWSVRVRDEQFF
DNA: TGTGCCTGGAGTGTAAGGGTAAGGGATGAGCAGTTCTTC